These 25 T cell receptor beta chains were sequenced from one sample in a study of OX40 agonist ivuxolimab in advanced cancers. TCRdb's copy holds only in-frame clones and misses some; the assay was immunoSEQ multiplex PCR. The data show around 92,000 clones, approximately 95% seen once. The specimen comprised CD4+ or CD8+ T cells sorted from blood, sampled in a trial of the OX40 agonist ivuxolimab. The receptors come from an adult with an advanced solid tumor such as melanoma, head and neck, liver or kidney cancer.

The CDR3 nucleotides read TGTGCCAGTCAAAGGGTACTTAATGAAAAACTGTTTTTT. Amino acid sequence: CASQRVLNEKLFF. The chain couples TRBV5-5 to TRBJ1-4; D gene ambiguous. This CDR3 comprises 13 residues. Germline CDR1 is SGHKS and CDR2 is YYEKEE (reference sequence). V dropped 8 bases and J dropped 4 bases, with 12 bases sitting between them.

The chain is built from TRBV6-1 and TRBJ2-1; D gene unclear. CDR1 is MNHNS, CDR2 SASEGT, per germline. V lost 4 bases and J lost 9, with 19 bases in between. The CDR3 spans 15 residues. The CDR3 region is CASSVLGVGVGEQFF. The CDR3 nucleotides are TGTGCCAGCAGTGTGTTAGGAGTTGGAGTGGGTGAGCAGTTCTTC.

For the CDR3, the DNA is TGTGCCAGCAGCTTGCACTCAGGGTTCATGAACACTGAAGCTTTCTTT. This encodes CASSLHSGFMNTEAFF. The chain couples TRBV7-9 to TRBJ1-1; tentative D call: TRBD1 (5 bases). CDR3 length: 16 residues. Trimming stripped 3 bases from V and 0 bases from J, with 14 bases between. CDR1 and CDR2 (germline): SEHNR, FQNEAQ (reference sequence).

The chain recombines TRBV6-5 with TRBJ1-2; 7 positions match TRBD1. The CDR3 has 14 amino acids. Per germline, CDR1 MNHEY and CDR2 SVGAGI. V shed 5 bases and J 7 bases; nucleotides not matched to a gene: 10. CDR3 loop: CASSPDRELFGYTF. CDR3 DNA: TGTGCCAGCAGTCCCGACAGGGAATTGTTTGGCTACACCTTC.

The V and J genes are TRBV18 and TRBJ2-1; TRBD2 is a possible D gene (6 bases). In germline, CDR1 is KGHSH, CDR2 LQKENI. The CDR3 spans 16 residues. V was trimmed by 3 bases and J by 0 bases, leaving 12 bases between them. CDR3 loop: CASSPLRLGSYNEQFF. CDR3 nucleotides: TGTGCCAGCTCACCTTTAAGACTAGGCTCCTACAATGAGCAGTTCTTC.

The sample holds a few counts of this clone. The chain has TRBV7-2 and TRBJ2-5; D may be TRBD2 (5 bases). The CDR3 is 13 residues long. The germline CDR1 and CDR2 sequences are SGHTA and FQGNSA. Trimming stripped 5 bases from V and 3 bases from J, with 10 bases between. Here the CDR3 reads CASSKSGEETQYF. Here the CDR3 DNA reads TGTGCCAGCAGCAAGTCCGGGGAAGAGACCCAGTACTTC.

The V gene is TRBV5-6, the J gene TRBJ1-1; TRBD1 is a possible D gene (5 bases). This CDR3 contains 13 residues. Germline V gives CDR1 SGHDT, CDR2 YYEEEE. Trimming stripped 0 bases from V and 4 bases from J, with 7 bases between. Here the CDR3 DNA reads TGTGCCAGCAGCTTGGAAGGGGCCACTGAAGCTTTCTTT. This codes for CASSLEGATEAFF. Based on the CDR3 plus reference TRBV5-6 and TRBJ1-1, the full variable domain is DAGVTQSPTHLIKTRGQQVTLRCSPKSGHDTVSWYQQALGQGPQFIFQYYEEEERQRGNFPDRFSGHQFPNYSSELNVNALLLGDSALYLCASSLEGATEAFFGQGTRLTVV.

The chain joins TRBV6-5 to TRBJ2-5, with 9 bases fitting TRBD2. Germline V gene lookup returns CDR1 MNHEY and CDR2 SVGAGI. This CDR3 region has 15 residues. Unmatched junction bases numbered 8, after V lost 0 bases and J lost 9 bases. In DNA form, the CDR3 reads TGTGCCAGCAGTTACTCCGGGGTAGCGGGGGACCCCCAGTACTTC. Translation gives CASSYSGVAGDPQYF.

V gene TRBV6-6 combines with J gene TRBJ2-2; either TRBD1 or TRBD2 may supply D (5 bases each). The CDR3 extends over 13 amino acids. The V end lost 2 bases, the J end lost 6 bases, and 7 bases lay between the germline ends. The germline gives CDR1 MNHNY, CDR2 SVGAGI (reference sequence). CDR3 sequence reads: CASSYEGSGELFF. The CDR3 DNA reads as TGTGCCAGCAGTTACGAGGGGTCCGGGGAGCTGTTTTTT.

This chain's CDR3 is CASSLEGFGEQFF. CDR3 coding DNA: TGTGCCAGCAGCTTAGAGGGATTCGGTGAGCAGTTCTTC. The chain is built from TRBV11-2 and TRBJ2-1; no clear D. In germline, CDR1 is SGHAT, CDR2 FQNNGV. The CDR3 length is 13 residues. With 0 bases removed from V and 9 bases from J, the gap between germline ends came to 9 bases. Full variable domain (remainder filled in from reference TRBV11-2 and TRBJ2-1): EAGVAQSPRYKIIEKRQSVAFWCNPISGHATLYWYQQILGQGPKLLIQFQNNGVVDDSQLPKDRFSAERLKGVDSTLKIQPAKLEDSAVYLCASSLEGFGEQFFGPGTRLTVL.

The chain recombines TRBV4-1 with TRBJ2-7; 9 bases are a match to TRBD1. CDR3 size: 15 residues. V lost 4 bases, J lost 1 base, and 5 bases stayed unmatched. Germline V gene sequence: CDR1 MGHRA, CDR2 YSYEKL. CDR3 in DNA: TGCGCCAGCAGCCCCCTGGGGACAGGGTCCTACGAGCAGTACTTC. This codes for CASSPLGTGSYEQYF.

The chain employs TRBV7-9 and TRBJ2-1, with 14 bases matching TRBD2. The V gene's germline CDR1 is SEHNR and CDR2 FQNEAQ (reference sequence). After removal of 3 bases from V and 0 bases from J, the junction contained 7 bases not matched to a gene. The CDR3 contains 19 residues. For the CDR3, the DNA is TGTGCCAGCAGCTTGCCGGGACTAGCGGGAGTAGGCTCCTACAATGAGCAGTTCTTC. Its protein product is CASSLPGLAGVGSYNEQFF.

Here the CDR3 DNA reads TGTGCCAGCACCGAGGGAGGACAGGGAACGACTGAAGCTTTCTTT. Translating gives CASTEGGQGTTEAFF. The J gene is TRBJ1-1, the V gene TRBV25-1, with 8 bases identical to TRBD1. The CDR3 sequence is 15 residues long. The junction had 12 bases not matched to a gene; V was cut back by 7 bases and J by 5 bases. Per the germline V gene, CDR1 is MGHDK and CDR2 is SYGVNS.

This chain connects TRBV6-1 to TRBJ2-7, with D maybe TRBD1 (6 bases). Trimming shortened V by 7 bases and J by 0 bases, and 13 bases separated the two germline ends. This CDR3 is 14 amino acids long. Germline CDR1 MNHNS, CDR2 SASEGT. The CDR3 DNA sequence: TGTGCCAGCACTCCAACAGGGAACTCCTACGAGCAGTACTTC. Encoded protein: CASTPTGNSYEQYF.

CDR3 residues: CASSHRTGINTGELFF. The CDR3 bases are TGTGCCAGCAGCCACCGGACAGGGATTAACACCGGGGAGCTGTTTTTT. The chain joins TRBV7-2 to TRBJ2-2; 8 bases agree with TRBD1. V lost 5 bases and J lost 2; bases outside the gene matches: 7. The CDR3 contains 16 residues. In germline, CDR1 is SGHTA, CDR2 FQGNSA.

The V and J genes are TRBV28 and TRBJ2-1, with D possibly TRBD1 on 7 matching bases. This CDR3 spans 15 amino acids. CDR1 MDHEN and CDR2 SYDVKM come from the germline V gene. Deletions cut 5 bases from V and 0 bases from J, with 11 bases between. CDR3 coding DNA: TGTGCCAGCAGTCCAGGGGGGACCTCCTACAATGAGCAGTTCTTC. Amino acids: CASSPGGTSYNEQFF.

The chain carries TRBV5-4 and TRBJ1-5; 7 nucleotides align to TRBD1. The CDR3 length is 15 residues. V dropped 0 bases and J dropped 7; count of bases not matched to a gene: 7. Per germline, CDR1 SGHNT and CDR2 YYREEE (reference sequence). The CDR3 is CASSLDRGLGQPQHF. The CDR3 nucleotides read TGTGCCAGCAGCTTGGACAGGGGACTAGGACAGCCCCAGCATTTT.

CDR3 in DNA: TGCGCCAGCAGCCACGGACTAACAGATACGCAGTATTTT. This encodes CASSHGLTDTQYF. V gene TRBV4-3 combines with J gene TRBJ2-3, with D perhaps matching TRBD2 (6 bases). Per the germline V gene, CDR1 is LGHNA and CDR2 is YSLEER. There are 13 residues in the CDR3. Trimming removed 3 bases from V and 3 bases from J, with 7 bases in between.

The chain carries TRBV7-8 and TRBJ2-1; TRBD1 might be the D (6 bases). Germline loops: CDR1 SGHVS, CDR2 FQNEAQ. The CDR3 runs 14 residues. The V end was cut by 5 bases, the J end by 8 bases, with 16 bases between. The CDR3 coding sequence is TGTGCCAGCAGCATCCTGGGGGCTAATTATGAGCAGTTCTTC. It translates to CASSILGANYEQFF.

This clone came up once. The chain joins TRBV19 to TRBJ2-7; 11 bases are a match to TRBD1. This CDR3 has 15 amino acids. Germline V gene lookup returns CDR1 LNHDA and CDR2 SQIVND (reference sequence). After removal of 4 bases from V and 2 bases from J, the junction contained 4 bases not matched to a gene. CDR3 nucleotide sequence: TGTGCCAGTAGTAGTAGGGACAGGGGGACCTACGAGCAGTACTTC. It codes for CASSSRDRGTYEQYF. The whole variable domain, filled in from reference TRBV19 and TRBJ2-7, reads DGGITQSPKYLFRKEGQNVTLSCEQNLNHDAMYWYRQDPGQGLRLIYYSQIVNDFQKGDIAEGYSVSREKKESFPLTVTSAQKNPTAFYLCASSSRDRGTYEQYFGPGTRLTVT.

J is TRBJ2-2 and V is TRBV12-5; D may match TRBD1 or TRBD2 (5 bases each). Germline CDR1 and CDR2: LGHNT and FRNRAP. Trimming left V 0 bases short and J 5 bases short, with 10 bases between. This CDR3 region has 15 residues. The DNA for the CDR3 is TGTGCTAGTGGTTTGGTACGAGGGACGACCGGGGAGCTGTTTTTT. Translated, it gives CASGLVRGTTGELFF.

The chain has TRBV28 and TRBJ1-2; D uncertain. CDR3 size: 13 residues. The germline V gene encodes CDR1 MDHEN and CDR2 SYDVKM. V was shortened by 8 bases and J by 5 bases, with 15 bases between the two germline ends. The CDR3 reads CASLGGQPYGYTF. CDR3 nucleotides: TGTGCCAGCTTGGGCGGGCAGCCATATGGCTACACCTTC.

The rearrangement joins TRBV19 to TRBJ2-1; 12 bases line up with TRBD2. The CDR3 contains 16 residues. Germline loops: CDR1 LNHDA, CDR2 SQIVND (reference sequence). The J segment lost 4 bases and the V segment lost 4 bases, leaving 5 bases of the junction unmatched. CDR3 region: CASSTRTSGVYNEQFF. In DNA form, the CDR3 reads TGTGCCAGTAGTACAAGGACTAGCGGGGTTTACAATGAGCAGTTCTTC.

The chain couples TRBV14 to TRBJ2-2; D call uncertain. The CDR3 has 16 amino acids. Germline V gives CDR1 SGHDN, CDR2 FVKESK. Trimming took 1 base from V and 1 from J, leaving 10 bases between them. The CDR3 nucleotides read TGTGCCAGCAGCCAAGTGGGCACAAAGAACACCGGGGAGCTGTTTTTT. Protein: CASSQVGTKNTGELFF. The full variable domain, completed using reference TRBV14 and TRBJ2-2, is EAGVTQFPSHSVIEKGQTVTLRCDPISGHDNLYWYRRVMGKEIKFLLHFVKESKQDESGMPNNRFLAERTGGTYSTLKVQPAELEDSGVYFCASSQVGTKNTGELFFGEGSRLTVL.

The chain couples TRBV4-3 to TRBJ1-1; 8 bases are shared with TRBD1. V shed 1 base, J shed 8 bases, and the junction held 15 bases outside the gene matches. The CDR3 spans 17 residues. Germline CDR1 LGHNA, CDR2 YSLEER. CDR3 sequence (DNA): TGCGCCAGCAGCCAAGGGGCAGGGGGCCGATTGGAACCAGAAGCTTTCTTT. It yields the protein CASSQGAGGRLEPEAFF.